The T cell receptor beta chain under discussion was sequenced for a study of T cells in Graves' hyperthyroidism and ophthalmopathy. Germline values: CDR1 MNHNS, CDR2 SASEGT. The CDR3 contains 15 residues. V shed 10 bases, J shed 5 bases, and the junction held 15 bases outside the gene matches. Amplification of TCR beta CDR3 regions used RNA as the template. Primed by the HTBI set, a first-round RT-PCR was run on the TCR CDR3. In TCRdb, the multiplex PCR reads were re-called with MiXCR into one record per CDR3 protein. The sample has about 840,000 distinct CDR3 sequences, 35% to 40% seen once; the top ten hold about 8.9%. The table lists this clonotype with a few counts.

The rearrangement joins TRBV6-1 to TRBJ2-7, with TRBD2 identical over 9 bases. This TCR derives from a man between 18 and 29 years old with Graves' hyperthyroidism. The sequenced sample consisted of blood. CDR3 DNA: TGTGCCACGCGGCTCCCCGGGACTAGCAACGACGAGCAGTACTTC. It encodes CATRLPGTSNDEQYF.